This T cell receptor (beta chain) originates from a study of spatial heterogeneity in lung cancer. Study details: Counts of TCR transcripts in tumor regions tracked strongly with a T cell module score that came from matched bulk RNA-seq. Findings and limits, study-wide: The numbers of ubiquitous and regional expanded TCRs correlated with ubiquitous and regional nonsynonymous mutations, respectively. How many expanded intratumoral alpha and beta TCRs were present tracked the tumor mutation count, which was a count of nonsynonymous mutations.

Noted time point: sample taken at primary tumor resection. Donation came from roughly 72 patients with untreated early-stage non-small cell lung cancer. Whole RNA, which was extracted from tumor, nontumor lung tissue or frozen PBMC, was sequenced without any cell sorting. TCRdb itself ran the 5' RACE reads through MiXCR, one entry per CDR3 protein. Of thousands of distinct CDR3 sequences detected, less than 8.5% appear once; the ten largest clones hold 7% to 10%. Details on this clonotype: Its antigen remains unidentified.

Per germline, CDR1 SGHRS and CDR2 YFSETQ. V lost 0 bases and J 5 bases, leaving 17 bases between the germline ends. The CDR3 is 16 amino acids. The TCR was taken from a male donor with early-stage non-small cell lung cancer. Here the sequenced sample was lung tumor tissue, taken at surgery. The V gene is TRBV5-1, the J gene TRBJ1-2; D is undetermined. The DNA for the CDR3 is TGCGCCAGCAGCTTGGCCGCCAATCCAGCCAGTTATGGCTACACCTTC. Protein product: CASSLAANPASYGYTF.